The clone carrying this TCR beta chain was seen only a few times. The antigen remains unidentified. Of the isolated RNA, all was reverse transcribed, and so the sequenced material was expressed TCRB transcripts. This table comes from immunoSEQ multiplex PCR, and its TCRdb copy is limited to in-frame clones, with some not included. In the table there are over 500,000 clones, 15% to 17% of which are singletons. This specimen belongs to a study of beta chain features in type 1 diabetes. Study observations and caveats: Significant though moderate, a shortening of TCRB CDR3s appeared in all four CD4+ subsets of Type 1 diabetes patients. Possibly, sequencing cDNA over-represented cells that had high TCR expression levels.

Each sorted population was over 95% pure. The V gene's germline CDR1 is SGHKS and CDR2 YYEKEE (reference sequence). The V end lost 5 bases, the J end lost 8 bases, and 13 bases lay between the germline ends. The CDR3 sequence is 13 residues long. The sequencing sample was made of naive CD4+ T cells from blood. V usage is TRBV5-5 and J usage is TRBJ2-2; D is possibly TRBD2 (5 bases). The TCR comes from a man aged 18-30 years in good health. This CDR3 reads CASRLRVAGELFF. The DNA for the CDR3 is TGTGCCAGCAGGTTGAGAGTAGCGGGGGAGCTGTTTTTT. Using reference TRBV5-5 and TRBJ2-2 for the parts outside the CDR3, the full variable domain is DAGVTQSPTHLIKTRGQQVTLRCSPISGHKSVSWYQQVLGQGPQFIFQYYEKEERGRGNFPDRFSARQFPNYSSELNVNALLLGDSALYLCASRLRVAGELFFGEGSRLTVL.